Listed below are T cell receptor beta chains from one sample, sequenced in a study of control samples from healthy donors and cancer patients. Using immunoSEQ multiplex PCR, the repertoire was profiled, and TCRdb retains in-frame clones only, with some absent. The sample yields around 96,000 clones, over 90% seen once. The sample was blood. These receptor sequences come from a man between 18 and 29 years old in good health. Both conserved end residues are part of each CDR3. The D gene is left open where the match is weak. Expanded clones get a size class; other rows say once, few or many, or leave the size out.

V gene	J gene	clone size	D gene	CDR3 DNA	CDR3 protein
TRBV4-1	TRBJ2-7	NA	NA	TGCGCCAGCAGCCCGGGGCCTGCCTACGAGCAGTACTTC	CASSPGPAYEQYF
TRBV14	TRBJ2-1	NA	TRBD1	TGTGCCAGCAGCCTGGGACAGGGGAGATACAATGAGCAGTTCTTC	CASSLGQGRYNEQFF
TRBV6-5	TRBJ2-3	NA	TRBD2	TGTGCCAGCAGAGCGGGAGGGACAGATACGCAGTATTTT	CASRAGGTDTQYF
TRBV12-3/TRBV12-4	TRBJ1-5	NA	NA	TGTGCCAGCAGTGGGGGTTTTAATCAGCCCCAGCATTTT	CASSGGFNQPQHF
TRBV19	TRBJ1-1	NA	TRBD1	TGTGCCAGTAGGCCGGACAGGGGGCTGGGGACTGAAGCTTTCTTT	CASRPDRGLGTEAFF
TRBV3-1/TRBV3-2	TRBJ2-5	NA	TRBD2	TGTGCCAGCAGCCCCAGGACTAGCGGGAGCTGGGAGACCCAGTACTTC	CASSPRTSGSWETQYF
TRBV19	TRBJ2-1	NA	NA	TGTGCCAGTAGTATACAGCACGGTGAGCAGTTCTTC	CASSIQHGEQFF
TRBV5-5	TRBJ2-2	NA	NA	TGTGCCAGCAGCGTGAGAGGGGCCTCGAACACCGGGGAGCTGTTTTTT	CASSVRGASNTGELFF
TRBV5-6	TRBJ1-2	NA	NA	TGTGCCAGCAGCTTGGACAGGGACTATGGCTACACCTTC	CASSLDRDYGYTF
TRBV7-8	TRBJ1-1	NA	TRBD1	TGTGCCAGCAGCTTACAGGGGGGGACTGAAGCTTTCTTT	CASSLQGGTEAFF
TRBV29-1	TRBJ2-7	NA	TRBD2	TGCAGCATCCTAGCGGGAGGGGGCGAGCAGTACTTC	CSILAGGGEQYF
TRBV5-4	TRBJ1-5	once	TRBD1	TGTGCCAGCAGCTTGCGGGACAGTGGGCTTTGGCATTTT	CASSLRDSGLWHF
TRBV11-2	TRBJ1-6	NA	NA	TGTGCCAGCAGCCCAGATCATAATTCACCCCTCCACTTT	CASSPDHNSPLHF
TRBV4-3	TRBJ2-5	NA	TRBD2	TGCGCCAGCAGCCAAGAGCGGGGGTGGGAGACCCAGTACTTC	CASSQERGWETQYF
TRBV11-1	TRBJ2-1	NA	TRBD2	TGTGCCAGCAGCTTATCTAGCGGGGGGGTGGATGAGCAGTTCTTC	CASSLSSGGVDEQFF
TRBV30	TRBJ1-2	NA	TRBD1	TGTGCCTGGAGCCGACATCTGGGACAGGCCACTTATGGCTACACCTTC	CAWSRHLGQATYGYTF
TRBV11-2	TRBJ1-1	NA	TRBD1	TGTGCCAGCAGCCGAGGGGACAGACCAGGGAATACTGAAGCTTTCTTT	CASSRGDRPGNTEAFF
TRBV6-5	TRBJ2-1	NA	NA	TGTGCCAGCAGTCCCCTCGGAGGGGAAAACAATGAGCAGTTCTTC	CASSPLGGENNEQFF
TRBV5-6	TRBJ1-1	NA	NA	TGTGCCAGCAGCTTGCAGGGGGAAGCTTTCTTT	CASSLQGEAFF
TRBV29-1	TRBJ2-7	NA	TRBD2	TGCAGCGTTGATTCGGGGGGAAACTACGAGCAGTACTTC	CSVDSGGNYEQYF
TRBV7-9	TRBJ1-1	NA	NA	TGTGCCAGCAGCTTATTGCCGGGAATCACTGAAGCTTTCTTT	CASSLLPGITEAFF
TRBV7-9	TRBJ1-2	NA	TRBD1	TGTGCCAGCAGCTTAGGGGACAGCGGTTCCGTCCGGCGTGGCTACACCTTC	CASSLGDSGSVRRGYTF
TRBV5-1	TRBJ1-2	NA	TRBD1	TGCGCCAGCAGCTTAAGGACAGGGCCCGACTATGGCTACACCTTC	CASSLRTGPDYGYTF
TRBV11-1	TRBJ2-1	NA	NA	TGTGCCAGCAGCCCGAGCCGGGCTGAGCAGTTCTTC	CASSPSRAEQFF
TRBV19	TRBJ1-5	NA	TRBD1	TGTGCCAGTAGTATTGGGGGACAGGTCCTGGGCAATCAGCCCCAGCATTTT	CASSIGGQVLGNQPQHF
TRBV4-3	TRBJ2-1	NA	NA	TGCGCCAGCAGCCAAGTGATCGGGACCTACAATGAGCAGTTCTTC	CASSQVIGTYNEQFF
TRBV3-1/TRBV3-2	TRBJ2-3	NA	NA	TGTGCCAGCAGCCAAGAGGCTTCGAGGACAGATACGCAGTATTTT	CASSQEASRTDTQYF
TRBV3-1/TRBV3-2	TRBJ1-1	few	NA	TGTGCCAGCAGCCAATGGGGCAGGGCGGGAACTGAAGCTTTCTTT	CASSQWGRAGTEAFF
TRBV19	TRBJ1-5	NA	NA	TGTGCTAGTATGGTTATTTGGGGCAATCAGCCCCAGCATTTT	CASMVIWGNQPQHF
TRBV6-4	TRBJ2-2	NA	TRBD1	TGTGCCAGCAGTGACGGACAGGCGGACACCGGGGAGCTGTTTTTT	CASSDGQADTGELFF
TRBV7-8	TRBJ2-7	NA	TRBD1	TGTGCCAGCAGCTTAGGTAGGGGGCGGGAGCAGTACTTC	CASSLGRGREQYF
TRBV2	TRBJ2-1	NA	NA	TGTGCCAGCAGTCCGTCCTGGGGCGCCTACAATGAGCAGTTCTTC	CASSPSWGAYNEQFF
TRBV14	TRBJ1-4	once	NA	TGTGCCAGCAGCCCTTTTGGACAGAGCTTGGTTTTT	CASSPFGQSLVF
TRBV7-2	TRBJ1-6	NA	NA	TGTGCCAGCAGCTTTCGTCTTAATTCACCCCTCCACTTT	CASSFRLNSPLHF
TRBV2	TRBJ2-7	NA	TRBD1	TGTGCCAGCAGTGTACAGGGGCGGGACGAGCAGTACTTC	CASSVQGRDEQYF
TRBV4-3	TRBJ2-3	NA	NA	TGCGCCAGCAGCCAAGAGATTGTGAATAGCGGTTATACGCAGTATTTT	CASSQEIVNSGYTQYF
TRBV10-3	TRBJ2-5	once	NA	TGTGCCATCAGTCTCACAGAAGAGACCCAGTACTTC	CAISLTEETQYF